A selection of T cell receptor beta chains follows, all from one sample in a study of blood T cells in healthy people across ages. MiXCR, applied by TCRdb to the 5' RACE reads, yields one record per CDR3 protein. The repertoire holds 1,100,000 or so distinct CDR3 sequences, with 40% to 55% as singletons. The sample comprised blood. These receptors were obtained from a woman in her sixties in good health. Each CDR3 is given with its conserved first and last residue. A D gene is named only where the DNA matches it firmly. The listing skips clone size in some rows; elsewhere it reads once, few, many or a size class.

J gene | clone size | V gene | D gene | CDR3 protein | CDR3 DNA
TRBJ1-5 | NA | TRBV3-1 | NA | CASSEGTRGNQPQHF | TGTGCCAGCAGCGAGGGGACTAGGGGCAATCAGCCCCAGCATTTT
TRBJ1-2 | NA | TRBV9 | TRBD1 | CASSSMGQGSNYGYTF | TGTGCCAGCAGCTCAATGGGACAGGGCTCTAACTATGGCTACACCTTC
TRBJ2-7 | NA | TRBV6-1 | TRBD2 | CASCRLANEQYF | TGTGCCAGCTGTAGACTAGCAAACGAGCAGTACTTC
TRBJ2-6 | NA | TRBV27 | TRBD1 | CASSLRTGGISGANVLTF | TGTGCCAGCAGTTTACGTACAGGGGGGATCTCTGGGGCCAACGTCCTGACTTTC
TRBJ2-1 | NA | TRBV5-1 | NA | CASSPLVEDEQFF | TGCGCCAGCAGCCCCCTAGTGGAGGATGAGCAGTTCTTC
TRBJ2-3 | NA | TRBV20-1 | TRBD1 | CSAQTGGTDTQYF | TGCAGTGCGCAAACAGGGGGCACAGATACGCAGTATTTT
TRBJ1-4 | NA | TRBV20-1 | TRBD1 | CSAIGTVSEKLFF | TGCAGTGCGATAGGGACAGTTAGCGAAAAACTGTTTTTT
TRBJ2-7 | NA | TRBV18 | NA | CASTGLDGYEQYF | TGTGCCAGCACAGGACTGGACGGGTACGAGCAGTACTTC
TRBJ2-5 | NA | TRBV7-2 | TRBD2 | CASSLGRGGPETQYF | TGTGCCAGCAGCTTAGGGCGGGGGGGCCCAGAGACCCAGTACTTC
TRBJ2-5 | NA | TRBV6-5 | NA | CASSYSGLPIETQYF | TGTGCCAGCAGTTACTCGGGGCTTCCAATAGAGACCCAGTACTTC
TRBJ2-7 | NA | TRBV14 | NA | CASSSFGVPGYEQYF | TGTGCCAGCAGCTCGTTCGGGGTACCAGGTTACGAGCAGTACTTC
TRBJ2-5 | few | TRBV7-9 | NA | CASSLIRAKETQYF | TGTGCCAGCAGCTTGATCAGGGCCAAGGAGACCCAGTACTTC
TRBJ2-5 | few | TRBV7-9 | TRBD2 | CASSPNPGLAEIWYF | TGTGCCAGCAGCCCAAATCCGGGACTAGCGGAGATTTGGTACTTC
TRBJ2-5 | NA | TRBV25-1 | TRBD2 | CASSELAGVQETQYF | TGTGCCAGCAGTGAATTAGCGGGAGTACAAGAGACCCAGTACTTC
TRBJ2-7 | NA | TRBV7-7 | NA | CASSPTRDNPYEQYF | TGTGCCAGCAGCCCAACCCGGGACAATCCCTACGAGCAGTACTTC
TRBJ2-7 | NA | TRBV16 | NA | CASTHTPAYEQYF | TGTGCCAGCACCCATACGCCAGCCTACGAGCAGTACTTC
TRBJ2-1 | NA | TRBV7-6 | NA | CASSAEGGDHYGQFF | TGTGCCAGCAGCGCCGAGGGCGGTGATCACTACGGGCAGTTCTTC